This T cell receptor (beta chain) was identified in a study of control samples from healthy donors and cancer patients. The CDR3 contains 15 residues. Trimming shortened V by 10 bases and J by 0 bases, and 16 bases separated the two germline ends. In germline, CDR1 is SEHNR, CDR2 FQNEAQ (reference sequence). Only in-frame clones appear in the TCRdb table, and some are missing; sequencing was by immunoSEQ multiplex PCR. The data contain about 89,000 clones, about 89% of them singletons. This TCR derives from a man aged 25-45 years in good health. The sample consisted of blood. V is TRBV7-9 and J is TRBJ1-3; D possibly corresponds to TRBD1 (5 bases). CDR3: CANGEGPSSGNTIYF. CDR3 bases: TGTGCCAATGGGGAGGGGCCGAGCTCTGGAAACACCATATATTTT.